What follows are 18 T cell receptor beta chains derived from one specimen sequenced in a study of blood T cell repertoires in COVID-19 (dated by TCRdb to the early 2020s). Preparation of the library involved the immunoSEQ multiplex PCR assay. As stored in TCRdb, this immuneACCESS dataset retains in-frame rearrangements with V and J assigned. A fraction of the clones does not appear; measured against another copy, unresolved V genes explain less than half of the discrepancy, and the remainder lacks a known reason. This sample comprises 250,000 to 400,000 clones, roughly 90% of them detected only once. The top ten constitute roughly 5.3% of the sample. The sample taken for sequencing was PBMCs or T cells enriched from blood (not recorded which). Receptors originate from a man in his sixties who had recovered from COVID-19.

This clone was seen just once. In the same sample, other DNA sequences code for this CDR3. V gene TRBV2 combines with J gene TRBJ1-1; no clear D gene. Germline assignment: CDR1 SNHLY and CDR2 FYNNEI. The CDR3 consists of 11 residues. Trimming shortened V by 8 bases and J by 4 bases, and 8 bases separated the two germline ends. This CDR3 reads CASSRVTEAFF. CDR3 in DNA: TGTGCCAGCTCACGGGTCACTGAAGCTTTCTTT.

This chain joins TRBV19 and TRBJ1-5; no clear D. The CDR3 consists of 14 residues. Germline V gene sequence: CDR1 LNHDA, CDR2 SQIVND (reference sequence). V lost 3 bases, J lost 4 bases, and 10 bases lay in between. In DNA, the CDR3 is TGTGCCAGTAGTATCGTGGCGGGAAATCAGCCCCAGCATTTT. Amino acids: CASSIVAGNQPQHF.

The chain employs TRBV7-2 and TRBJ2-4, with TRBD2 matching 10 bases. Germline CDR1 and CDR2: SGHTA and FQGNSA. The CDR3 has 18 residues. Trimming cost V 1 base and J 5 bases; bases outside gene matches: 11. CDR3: CASSLVGSGRPGQNIQYF. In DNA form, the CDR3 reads TGTGCCAGCAGCTTAGTGGGTAGCGGGAGGCCGGGGCAAAACATTCAGTACTTC.

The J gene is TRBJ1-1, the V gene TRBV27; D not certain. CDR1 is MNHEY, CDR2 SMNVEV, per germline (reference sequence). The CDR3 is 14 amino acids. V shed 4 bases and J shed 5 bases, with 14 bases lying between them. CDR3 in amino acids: CASSSPTTRTEAFF. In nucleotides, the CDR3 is TGTGCCAGCAGTTCGCCAACCACGAGGACTGAAGCTTTCTTT.

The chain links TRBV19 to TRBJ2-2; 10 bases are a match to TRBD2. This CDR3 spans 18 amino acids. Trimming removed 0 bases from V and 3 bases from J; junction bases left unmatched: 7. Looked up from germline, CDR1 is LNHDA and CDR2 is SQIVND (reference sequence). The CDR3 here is CASSIDRLAGAYTGELFF. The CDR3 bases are TGTGCCAGTAGTATAGATAGGCTAGCGGGAGCGTACACCGGGGAGCTGTTTTTT.

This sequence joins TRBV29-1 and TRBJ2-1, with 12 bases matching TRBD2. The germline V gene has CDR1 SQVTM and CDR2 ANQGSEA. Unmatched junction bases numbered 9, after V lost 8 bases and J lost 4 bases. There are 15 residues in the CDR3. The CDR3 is CSIWTSGTAYNEQFF. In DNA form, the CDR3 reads TGCAGCATCTGGACTAGCGGGACTGCGTACAATGAGCAGTTCTTC.

The CDR3: CASSGRPGPGNSPLHF. The CDR3 region has the DNA TGTGCCAGCAGTGGCAGACCGGGCCCAGGGAATTCACCCCTCCACTTT. The chain couples TRBV6-1 to TRBJ1-6; tentative D call: TRBD1 (5 bases). V was pared by 4 bases and J by 7 bases, with 17 bases between. This CDR3 region has 16 residues. CDR1 is MNHNS and CDR2 is SASEGT in the germline V gene.

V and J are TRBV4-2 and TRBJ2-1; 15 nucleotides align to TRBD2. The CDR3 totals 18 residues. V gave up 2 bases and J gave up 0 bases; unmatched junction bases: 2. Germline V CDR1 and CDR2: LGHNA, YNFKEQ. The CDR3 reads CASSQLGLAGGSYNEQFF. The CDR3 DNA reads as TGTGCCAGCAGCCAATTGGGACTAGCGGGAGGCTCCTACAATGAGCAGTTCTTC.

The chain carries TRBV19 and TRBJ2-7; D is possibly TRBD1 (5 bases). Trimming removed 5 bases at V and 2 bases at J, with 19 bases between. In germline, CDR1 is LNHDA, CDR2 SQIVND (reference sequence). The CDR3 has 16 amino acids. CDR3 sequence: CASSDQPRTRTYEQYF. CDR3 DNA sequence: TGTGCCAGTAGTGACCAACCGAGGACAAGAACCTACGAGCAGTACTTC.

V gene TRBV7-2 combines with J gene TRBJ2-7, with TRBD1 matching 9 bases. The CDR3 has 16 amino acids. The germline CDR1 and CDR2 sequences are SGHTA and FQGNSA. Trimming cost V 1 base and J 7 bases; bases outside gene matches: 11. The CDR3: CASSLVPGTGIGEQYF. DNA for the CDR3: TGTGCCAGCAGCTTAGTCCCCGGGACAGGGATTGGGGAGCAGTACTTC.

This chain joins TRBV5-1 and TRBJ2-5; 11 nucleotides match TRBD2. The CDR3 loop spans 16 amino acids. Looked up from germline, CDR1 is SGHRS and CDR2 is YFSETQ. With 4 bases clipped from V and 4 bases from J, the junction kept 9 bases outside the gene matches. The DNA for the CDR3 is TGCGCCAGCAGCGAGGGTAGCGGGAGGGGTTCAGAGACCCAGTACTTC. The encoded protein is CASSEGSGRGSETQYF.

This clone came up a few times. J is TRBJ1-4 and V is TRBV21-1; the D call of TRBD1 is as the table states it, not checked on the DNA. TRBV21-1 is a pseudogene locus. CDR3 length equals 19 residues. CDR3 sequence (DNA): TGTGCCAGCAGCACCACCCCCGGGACAGGGGGCGGAACTAATGAAAAACTGTTTTTT. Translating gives CASSTTPGTGGGTNEKLFF.

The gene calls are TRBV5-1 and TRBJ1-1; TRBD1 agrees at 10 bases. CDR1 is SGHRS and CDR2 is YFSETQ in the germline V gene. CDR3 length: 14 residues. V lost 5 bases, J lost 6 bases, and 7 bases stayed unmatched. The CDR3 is CASSNPGQGPEAFF. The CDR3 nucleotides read TGCGCCAGCAGTAATCCGGGACAGGGGCCTGAAGCTTTCTTT.

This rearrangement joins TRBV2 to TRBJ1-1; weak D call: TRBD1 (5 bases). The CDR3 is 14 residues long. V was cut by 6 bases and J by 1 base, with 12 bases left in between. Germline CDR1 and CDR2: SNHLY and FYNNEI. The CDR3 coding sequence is TGTGCCAGCAGAGGGGAGGGTGGGAACACTGAAGCTTTCTTT. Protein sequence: CASRGEGGNTEAFF.

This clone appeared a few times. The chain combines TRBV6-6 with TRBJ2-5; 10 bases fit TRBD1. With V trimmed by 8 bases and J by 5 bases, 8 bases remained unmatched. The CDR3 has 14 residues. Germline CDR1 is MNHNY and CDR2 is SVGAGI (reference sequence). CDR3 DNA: TGTGCCAGCGGCTTGGGACAGGGGTATGAGACCCAGTACTTC. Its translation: CASGLGQGYETQYF.

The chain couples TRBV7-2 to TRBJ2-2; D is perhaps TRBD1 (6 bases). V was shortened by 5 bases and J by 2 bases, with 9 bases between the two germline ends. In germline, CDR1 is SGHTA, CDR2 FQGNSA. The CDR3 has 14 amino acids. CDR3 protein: CASSAGTNTGELFF. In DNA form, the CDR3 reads TGTGCCAGCAGCGCTGGGACAAACACCGGGGAGCTGTTTTTT.

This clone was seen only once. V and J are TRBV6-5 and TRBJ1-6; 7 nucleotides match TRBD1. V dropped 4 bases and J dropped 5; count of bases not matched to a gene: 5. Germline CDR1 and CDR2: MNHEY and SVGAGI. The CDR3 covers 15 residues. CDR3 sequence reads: CASSSLTGDNSPLHF. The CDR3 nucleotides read TGTGCCAGCAGTTCCCTAACAGGGGATAATTCACCCCTCCACTTT.

CDR3 bases: TGTGCCAGCAGCCCCGGACAGGACCAAAAACTGTTTTTT. Translating it yields CASSPGQDQKLFF. This chain connects TRBV7-2 to TRBJ1-4; 7 bases match TRBD1. Germline V gene lookup returns CDR1 SGHTA and CDR2 FQGNSA. Losses at the gene ends were 5 bases for V and 9 bases for J; bases not matched to a gene: 6. CDR3 length: 13 amino acids.